This T cell receptor beta chain derives from a study of blood T cell repertoires in COVID-19. V dropped 4 bases and J dropped 5; count of bases not matched to a gene: 8. Germline V lookup: CDR1 SGHNT, CDR2 YYREEE (reference sequence). This CDR3 comprises 15 residues. Some clones are missing from TCRdb's copy, which holds only in-frame ones; the method was immunoSEQ multiplex PCR. The table shows fewer than 85,000 clones, with approximately 89% occurring only once. The specimen sequenced was peripheral blood. V gene TRBV5-4 combines with J gene TRBJ1-2; 10 nucleotides agree with TRBD1. The sequence derives from a man at least 80 years old with acute or convalescent COVID-19. CDR3 DNA: TGTGCCAGCAGCGCGGGGACAGGGGTAGGGTATGGCTACACCTTC. Translated, it gives CASSAGTGVGYGYTF.